One T cell receptor beta chain is described in this entry. Its target is not known. At one of its ends the junction is not consistent with the germline gene, which may arise from a read error. The data are from a study of cytomegalovirus exposure and HLA in healthy donors. Each donor was nominally healthy when sampled (though unrecorded immune exposures were likely). In the PCR, 60 Vbeta and 13 Jbeta primers were used. Clones were read by immunoSEQ multiplex PCR, and TCRdb kept only the in-frame ones, dropping some. The sample carries more than 95,000 clones, roughly 86% recorded once. CDR3 size: 15 residues. The germline V gene encodes CDR1 SNHLY and CDR2 FYNNEI. Study-level points and caveats: Judged likely to be a sequencing artifact was a cluster of highly shared sequence variants. Several of the most significant clusters appeared, in a later analysis, to be linked to common viral pathogens.

The sequence came from a man in his late teens or twenties in good health and CMV-seronegative. V gene TRBV2 combines with J gene TRBJ2-5, with D possibly matching TRBD2 (6 bases). Sample: PBMCs. CDR3 DNA: TGTGCCAGCAGCGAAGGGACTCTGTACCAAGAGACCCAGTACTTC. Protein product: CASSEGTLYQETQYF.